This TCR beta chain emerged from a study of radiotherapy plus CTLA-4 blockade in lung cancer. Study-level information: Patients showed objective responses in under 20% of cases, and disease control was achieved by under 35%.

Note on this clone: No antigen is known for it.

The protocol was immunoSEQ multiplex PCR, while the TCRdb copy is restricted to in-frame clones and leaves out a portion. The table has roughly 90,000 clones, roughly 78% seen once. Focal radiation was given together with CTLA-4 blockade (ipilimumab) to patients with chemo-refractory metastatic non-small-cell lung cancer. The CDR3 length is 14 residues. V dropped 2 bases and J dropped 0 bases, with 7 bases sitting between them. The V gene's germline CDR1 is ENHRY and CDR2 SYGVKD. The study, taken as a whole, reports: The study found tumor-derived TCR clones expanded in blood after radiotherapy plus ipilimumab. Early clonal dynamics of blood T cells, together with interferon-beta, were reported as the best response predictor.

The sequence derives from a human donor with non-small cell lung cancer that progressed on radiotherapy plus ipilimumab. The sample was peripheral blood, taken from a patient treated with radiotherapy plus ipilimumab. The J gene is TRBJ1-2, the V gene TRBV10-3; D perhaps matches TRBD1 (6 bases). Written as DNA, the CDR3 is TGTGCCATCAGTGAGCGGACAGCTAACTATGGCTACACCTTC. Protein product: CAISERTANYGYTF.